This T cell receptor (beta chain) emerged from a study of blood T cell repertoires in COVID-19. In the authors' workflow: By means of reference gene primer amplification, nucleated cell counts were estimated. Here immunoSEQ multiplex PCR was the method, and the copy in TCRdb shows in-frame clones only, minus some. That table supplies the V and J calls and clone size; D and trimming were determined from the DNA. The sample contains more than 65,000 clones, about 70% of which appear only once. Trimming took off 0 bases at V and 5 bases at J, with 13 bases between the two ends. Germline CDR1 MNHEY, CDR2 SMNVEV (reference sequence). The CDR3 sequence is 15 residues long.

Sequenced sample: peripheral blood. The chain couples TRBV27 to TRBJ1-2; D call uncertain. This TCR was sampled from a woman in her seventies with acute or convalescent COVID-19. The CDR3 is CASSLSTGNGYGYTF. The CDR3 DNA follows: TGTGCCAGCAGTTTATCGACTGGTAATGGGTATGGCTACACCTTC.